Listed below are T cell receptor beta chains from one sample, sequenced in a study of blood T cells in healthy people across ages. TCRdb recomputed calls from the 5' RACE reads with MiXCR, one row per CDR3 protein. The table includes approximately 1.5 million distinct CDR3 sequences, approximately 43% detected once. The sequenced sample consisted of blood. The receptors were gathered from a woman in her late teens or twenties in good health. Each CDR3 is given without its conserved first and last residue. The order of the fields is V gene, J gene, CDR3 protein.

>TRBV6-5|TRBJ2-1
ASSIAGSRFNEQF
>TRBV12-3/TRBV12-4|TRBJ2-1
ASSRTGGSVETQF
>TRBV10-3|TRBJ2-7
ATTGGEHSWEQY
>TRBV20-1|TRBJ1-4
SALSSFNEKLF
>TRBV10-1|TRBJ2-7
ASSVRGAPNNEQY
>TRBV28|TRBJ2-5
ASRNRWRETQY
>TRBV13|TRBJ2-7
ASSGPGRRDEQY
>TRBV30|TRBJ2-1
AWSKPGPLFHEQF
>TRBV20-1|TRBJ2-5
SAPINNEQY
>TRBV7-9|TRBJ1-2
ASSLISYGYT
>TRBV10-2|TRBJ2-4
ASSERSGRTVQY
>TRBV25-1|TRBJ2-3
ASTPPPRSTDTQY
>TRBV9|TRBJ2-1
ASSVEGGGLDEQF
>TRBV29-1|-
SVEDAGKQETQY
>TRBV20-1|TRBJ2-3
SASLAGGRRTQY
>TRBV12-3/TRBV12-4|TRBJ2-7
ASSFEDRGPYEQY
>TRBV4-2|TRBJ1-1
ASSQEGKGGRAEAF
>TRBV7-8|TRBJ2-7
ASSSRRTGPNYEQY
>TRBV15|TRBJ1-1
ATSRDLHTEAF
>TRBV7-2|TRBJ1-2
ASSWWGQSVYGYT
>TRBV2|TRBJ1-4
ASIPSGVRNGKLF
>TRBV12-3/TRBV12-4|TRBJ1-1
ASSREGRTEAF
>TRBV12-5|TRBJ1-5
ASGLAGSGNQPQH
>TRBV29-1|TRBJ2-7
SVGGGLSSYEQY
>TRBV24-1|TRBJ2-1
ATSEILADHNEQF
>TRBV6-1|TRBJ2-7
ASSGSVRSYEQY
>TRBV4-3|TRBJ2-3
ASSQSQGAGTDTQY
>TRBV20-1|TRBJ2-1
SAASLSGATYNEQF
>TRBV7-2|TRBJ2-5
ASSPNSGETQY
>TRBV9|TRBJ2-7
ASSVGRSKDEQY
>TRBV24-1|TRBJ1-2
AIGAYT
>TRBV20-1|TRBJ2-3
SVPQSTDTQY
>TRBV15|TRBJ1-1
ATLPRTGNTEAF
>TRBV10-3|TRBJ1-1
AISQSGVVTEAF